This passage covers 26 T cell receptor beta chains from one sample sequenced in a study of blood T cell repertoires in COVID-19. Method: immunoSEQ multiplex PCR; TCRdb's copy keeps in-frame clones and lacks some. Among 120,000 or so clones listed, roughly four fifths were seen once. The specimen was peripheral blood. These receptors were obtained from a man in his 60s with acute or convalescent COVID-19.

The V gene is TRBV9, the J gene TRBJ2-7; 10 bases line up with TRBD2. The V gene end was trimmed by 4 bases and the J gene end by 4 bases; junction bases not matched to a gene: 17. Germline-derived CDR1 and CDR2 are SGDLS and YYNGEE. The CDR3 is 18 amino acids. CDR3: CASSPREVLAGEIYEQYF. CDR3 nucleotide sequence: TGTGCCAGCAGCCCACGAGAGGTCCTAGCGGGAGAGATTTACGAGCAGTACTTC.

V gene TRBV28 combines with J gene TRBJ1-5; 9 nucleotides line up with TRBD1. Germline CDR1 is MDHEN and CDR2 is SYDVKM. This CDR3 contains 16 residues. Trimming took 5 bases from V and 5 from J; bases not matched to a gene: 10. The CDR3 sequence is CASSPQGQGSHQPQHF. As DNA, the CDR3 is TGTGCCAGCAGTCCGCAGGGACAGGGAAGTCATCAGCCCCAGCATTTT.

V gene TRBV23-1 combines with J gene TRBJ2-1, with 12 bases that match TRBD2. TRBV23-1 qualifies as an ORF whose function is uncertain. CDR3 length: 17 residues. The junction had 11 bases not matched to a gene; V was cut back by 6 bases and J by 5 bases. CDR3 region: CASRTGTSGSPHNEQFF. The CDR3 DNA is TGCGCCAGCAGAACCGGGACTAGCGGGTCACCCCACAATGAGCAGTTCTTC.

This clone was seen only once. The chain employs TRBV27 and TRBJ1-6; weak D call: TRBD1 (5 bases). Germline V gene data show CDR1 as MNHEY and CDR2 as SMNVEV (reference sequence). The CDR3 sequence is 16 residues long. Deletions cut 1 base from V and 7 bases from J, with 14 bases between. The CDR3 loop is CASSLLAGWENSPLHF. The DNA of the CDR3 is TGTGCCAGCAGTTTATTGGCAGGGTGGGAAAATTCACCCCTCCACTTT.

This rearrangement joins TRBV29-1 to TRBJ1-1; D not resolved. The germline V gene has CDR1 SQVTM and CDR2 ANQGSEA. This CDR3 has 12 amino acids. Trimming took 7 bases from V and 4 from J, leaving 13 bases between them. In DNA form, the CDR3 reads TGCAGCGGGGATTTCGGGATCACTGAAGCTTTCTTT. This sequence encodes CSGDFGITEAFF.

The chain links TRBV28 to TRBJ1-3; D is possibly TRBD1 (6 bases). V lost 6 bases and J lost 1, with 16 bases in between. The CDR3 length is 16 residues. The germline gives CDR1 MDHEN, CDR2 SYDVKM. The CDR3 protein is CASSLTGMGSGNTIYF. The CDR3 region has the DNA TGTGCCAGCAGCCTCACAGGGATGGGATCTGGAAACACCATATATTTT.

This chain links TRBV5-1 with TRBJ1-5; D might be TRBD1 (5 bases). The CDR3 loop spans 16 amino acids. Trimming cost V 2 bases and J 0 bases, with 12 bases left between them. Germline V gene sequence: CDR1 SGHRS, CDR2 YFSETQ. The CDR3: CASSLGPGNSNQPQHF. The CDR3, as DNA: TGCGCCAGCAGCTTAGGGCCAGGGAATAGCAATCAGCCCCAGCATTTT. The full variable domain, in which reference TRBV5-1 and TRBJ1-5 provide the parts outside the CDR3, is KAGVTQTPRYLIKTRGQQVTLSCSPISGHRSVSWYQQTPGQGLQFLFEYFSETQRNKGNFPGRFSGRQFSNSRSEMNVSTLELGDSALYLCASSLGPGNSNQPQHFGDGTRLSIL.

The rearrangement joins TRBV3-1 (or the pseudogene TRBV3-2) to TRBJ2-7; 9 nucleotides line up with TRBD1. The CDR3 loop spans 18 amino acids. Germline CDR1 LGHDT, CDR2 YNNKEL (reference sequence). Trimming cost V 0 bases and J 2 bases; bases outside gene matches: 11. CDR3 residues: CASSQDGWDRAHPYEQYF. The CDR3, as DNA: TGTGCCAGCAGCCAAGATGGCTGGGACAGGGCTCACCCCTACGAGCAGTACTTC.

This chain uses TRBV18 with TRBJ2-7; TRBD2 aligns across 9 bases. V lost 4 bases and J lost 0; bases outside the gene matches: 4. Germline V gives CDR1 KGHSH, CDR2 LQKENI. The CDR3 length is 15 residues. The CDR3 coding sequence is TGTGCCAGCTCACTAAATAGCGGGAGCTCCTACGAGCAGTACTTC. Amino acid sequence: CASSLNSGSSYEQYF.

The genes are TRBV5-1 and TRBJ1-1; TRBD1 is a possible D gene (5 bases). The CDR3 runs to 15 residues. The germline V gene encodes CDR1 SGHRS and CDR2 YFSETQ. Trimming removed 0 bases from V and 3 bases from J, with 12 bases in between. The CDR3 coding sequence is TGCGCCAGCAGCTTGGCGGGCAGGGCGGACACTGAAGCTTTCTTT. Translated, it gives CASSLAGRADTEAFF. The complete variable domain, with remaining parts taken from reference TRBV5-1 and TRBJ1-1, reads KAGVTQTPRYLIKTRGQQVTLSCSPISGHRSVSWYQQTPGQGLQFLFEYFSETQRNKGNFPGRFSGRQFSNSRSEMNVSTLELGDSALYLCASSLAGRADTEAFFGQGTRLTVV.

The chain links TRBV30 to TRBJ1-2, with D uncertain. CDR1 GTSNPN and CDR2 SVGIG come from the germline V gene (reference sequence). The V end lost 0 bases, the J end lost 0 bases, and 11 bases lay between the germline ends. The CDR3 length is 15 residues. The CDR3 coding sequence is TGTGCCTGGAGTGTAGCAGGTCGTACTAACTATGGCTACACCTTC. Translated: CAWSVAGRTNYGYTF. Using reference TRBV30 and TRBJ1-2 for the parts outside the CDR3, the full variable domain is SQTIHQWPATLVQPVGSPLSLECTVEGTSNPNLYWYRQAAGRGLQLLFYSVGIGQISSEVPQNLSASRPQDRQFILSSKKLLLSDSGFYLCAWSVAGRTNYGYTFGSGTRLTVV.

There are a few counts of this clone. The rearrangement links TRBV27 to TRBJ1-1; D is perhaps TRBD1 (6 bases). CDR1 and CDR2 (germline): MNHEY, SMNVEV (reference sequence). The V end was cut by 6 bases, the J end by 5 bases, with 19 bases between. The CDR3 length is 15 residues. CDR3: CASSLTGMKGTEAFF. CDR3 DNA: TGTGCCAGCAGCCTTACAGGGATGAAGGGGACTGAAGCTTTCTTT.

The chain uses TRBV27 and TRBJ2-6, with D maybe TRBD1 (6 bases). Trimming took off 4 bases at V and 2 bases at J, with 9 bases between the two ends. The V gene's germline CDR1 is MNHEY and CDR2 SMNVEV (reference sequence). The CDR3 is 15 residues long. This CDR3 is CASSSQGAGANVLTF. The CDR3 nucleotides read TGTGCCAGCAGTTCACAGGGTGCTGGGGCCAACGTCCTGACTTTC.

The chain carries TRBV5-1 and TRBJ1-5; 7 nucleotides align to TRBD1. From germline, CDR1 is SGHRS and CDR2 YFSETQ. This CDR3 contains 15 residues. The J segment lost 1 base and the V segment lost 4 bases, leaving 5 bases of the junction unmatched. The CDR3 loop is CASSMTGNSNQPQHF. CDR3 bases: TGCGCCAGCAGCATGACAGGGAACAGCAATCAGCCCCAGCATTTT.

The CDR3 sequence is CSAKLGGGRNQPQHF. CDR3 in DNA: TGCAGCGCAAAACTTGGGGGGGGGCGGAATCAGCCCCAGCATTTT. The rearrangement links TRBV29-1 to TRBJ1-5; possibly TRBD1 for D (6 bases). This CDR3 region has 15 residues. In germline, CDR1 is SQVTM, CDR2 ANQGSEA. Trimming cost V 7 bases and J 4 bases, with 20 bases left between them.

This chain connects TRBV5-1 to TRBJ2-3, with 15 bases fitting TRBD2. The germline V gene encodes CDR1 SGHRS and CDR2 YFSETQ. This CDR3 region has 17 residues. J lost 6 bases, V lost 5 bases, and 10 bases had no gene match. The CDR3 nucleotides read TGCGCCAGCAGGCGCTTAGGACTAGCGGGAGGGCGGGATACGCAGTATTTT. This sequence encodes CASRRLGLAGGRDTQYF.

The rearrangement links TRBV18 to TRBJ2-6; 7 bases agree with TRBD1. Looked up from germline, CDR1 is KGHSH and CDR2 is LQKENI. The CDR3 totals 18 residues. The V segment lost 2 bases and the J segment 0 bases; nucleotides outside the gene matches: 7. This CDR3 is CASSPVGQAGSGANVLTF. CDR3 bases: TGTGCCAGCTCACCAGTTGGACAGGCAGGCTCTGGGGCCAACGTCCTGACTTTC. Based on the CDR3 plus reference TRBV18 and TRBJ2-6, the full variable domain is NAGVMQNPRHLVRRRGQEARLRCSPMKGHSHVYWYRQLPEEGLKFMVYLQKENIIDESGMPKERFSAEFPKEGPSILRIQQVVRGDSAAYFCASSPVGQAGSGANVLTFGAGSRLTVL.

This sequence joins TRBV30 and TRBJ2-3; 7 bases align to TRBD2. Per the germline V gene, CDR1 is GTSNPN and CDR2 is SVGIG (reference sequence). J gave up 5 bases and V 3 bases, and 8 bases lay outside the gene matches. This CDR3 comprises 14 residues. This CDR3 reads CAWRKAGAKDTQYF. CDR3 bases: TGTGCCTGGAGGAAGGCGGGAGCGAAAGATACGCAGTATTTT.

The chain joins TRBV2 to TRBJ2-7; TRBD2 matches 14 bases. Trimming at V came to 8 bases and at J to 6 bases, leaving 3 bases not matched to a gene. Germline V gives CDR1 SNHLY, CDR2 FYNNEI. The CDR3 is made up of 13 amino acids. CDR3 sequence (DNA): TGTGCCAGCGGGGGACTAGCGGGAGTCGAGCAGTACTTC. It codes for CASGGLAGVEQYF. The variable domain in full, completed from reference TRBV2 and TRBJ2-7, reads EPEVTQTPSHQVTQMGQEVILRCVPISNHLYFYWYRQILGQKVEFLVSFYNNEISEKSEIFDDQFSVERPDGSNFTLKIRSTKLEDSAMYFCASGGLAGVEQYFGPGTRLTVT.

The rearrangement uses TRBV28 and TRBJ2-5, with D possibly matching TRBD2 (7 bases). The germline V gene has CDR1 MDHEN and CDR2 SYDVKM. The CDR3 spans 14 residues. The V end lost 5 bases, the J end lost 4 bases, and 14 bases lay between the germline ends. CDR3 sequence reads: CASSQVRGAETQYF. As DNA, the CDR3 is TGTGCCAGCAGTCAAGTTCGGGGGGCAGAGACCCAGTACTTC.

The chain combines TRBV7-2 with TRBJ2-7, with 7 bases lining up with TRBD2. The CDR3 consists of 14 residues. Germline lookup yields CDR1 SGHTA and CDR2 FQGNSA. After removal of 0 bases from V and 4 bases from J, the junction contained 3 bases not matched to a gene. CDR3 sequence reads: CASSLAGAGYEQYF. CDR3 coding DNA: TGTGCCAGCAGCTTAGCGGGAGCGGGGTACGAGCAGTACTTC.

The V gene is TRBV2, the J gene TRBJ1-2, with D possibly matching TRBD1 (6 bases). Trimming left V 4 bases short and J 8 bases short, with 17 bases between. CDR1 and CDR2 (germline): SNHLY, FYNNEI. CDR3 length equals 14 residues. CDR3 nucleotide sequence: TGTGCCAGCAGTGTGGTCATGGGGGCGGGCGGCTACACCTTC. Translation gives CASSVVMGAGGYTF. Full variable domain (missing parts from reference TRBV2 and TRBJ1-2): EPEVTQTPSHQVTQMGQEVILRCVPISNHLYFYWYRQILGQKVEFLVSFYNNEISEKSEIFDDQFSVERPDGSNFTLKIRSTKLEDSAMYFCASSVVMGAGGYTFGSGTRLTVV.

This clone was seen a single time. The chain combines TRBV18 with TRBJ1-5; TRBD1 agrees at 7 bases. V lost 6 bases to trimming and J lost 2 bases; unmatched junction nucleotides: 7. Germline V CDR1 and CDR2: KGHSH, LQKENI. This CDR3 region has 15 residues. For the CDR3, the DNA is TGTGCCAGCTCCGAAGGGGGCAGGGGCAATCAGCCCCAGCATTTT. The encoded protein is CASSEGGRGNQPQHF.

This clone was detected a few times. The V and J genes are TRBV9 and TRBJ1-6; D is undetermined. Germline V gene data show CDR1 as SGDLS and CDR2 as YYNGEE. Trimming cost V 5 bases and J 10 bases, with 16 bases left between them. The CDR3 spans 14 residues. DNA of the CDR3: TGTGCCAGCAGTACTGGACTCGACGGGTCACCCCTCCACTTT. Its protein product is CASSTGLDGSPLHF. The whole variable domain, filled in from reference TRBV9 and TRBJ1-6, reads DSGVTQTPKHLITATGQRVTLRCSPRSGDLSVYWYQQSLDQGLQFLIQYYNGEERAKGNILERFSAQQFPDLHSELNLSSLELGDSALYFCASSTGLDGSPLHFGNGTRLTVT.

The rearrangement links TRBV28 to TRBJ1-1; no clear D. The CDR3 is 14 amino acids. Germline V CDR1 and CDR2: MDHEN, SYDVKM. Deletions cut 0 bases from V and 5 bases from J, with 10 bases between. The CDR3 DNA sequence: TGTGCCAGCAGTTTATGGCTGGGAGGAACTGAAGCTTTCTTT. Encoded protein: CASSLWLGGTEAFF.

As for this clone: At the DNA level, this CDR3 is encoded by other sequences in the same sample as well. This chain connects TRBV5-1 to TRBJ1-5, with a possible D match to TRBD1 (5 bases). Germline V lookup: CDR1 SGHRS, CDR2 YFSETQ. The V end was cut by 2 bases, the J end by 7 bases, with 13 bases between. The CDR3 has 14 residues. This CDR3 is CASSFGQGDQPQHF. The CDR3 coding sequence is TGCGCCAGCAGCTTCGGGCAGGGTGACCAGCCCCAGCATTTT.